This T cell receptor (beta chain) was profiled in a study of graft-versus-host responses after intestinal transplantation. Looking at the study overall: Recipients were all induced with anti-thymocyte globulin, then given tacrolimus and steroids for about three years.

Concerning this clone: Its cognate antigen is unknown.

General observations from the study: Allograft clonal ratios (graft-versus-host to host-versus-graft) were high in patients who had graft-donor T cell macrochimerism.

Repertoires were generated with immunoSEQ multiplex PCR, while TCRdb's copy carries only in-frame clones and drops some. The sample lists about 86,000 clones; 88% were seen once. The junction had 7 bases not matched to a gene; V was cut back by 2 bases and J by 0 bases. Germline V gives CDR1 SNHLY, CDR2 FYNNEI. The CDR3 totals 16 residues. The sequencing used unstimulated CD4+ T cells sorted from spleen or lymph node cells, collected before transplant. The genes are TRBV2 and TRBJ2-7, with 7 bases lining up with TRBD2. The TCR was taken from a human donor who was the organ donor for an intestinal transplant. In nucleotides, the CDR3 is TGTGCCAGCAGTGAATACAGCGGGGCGACCTCCTACGAGCAGTACTTC. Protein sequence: CASSEYSGATSYEQYF.